The 15 T cell receptor beta chains below were found in one sample sequenced in a study of Ad26.COV2.S vaccination and SARS-CoV-2 variants. Treatment here: roughly 19 received Ad26.COV2.S at low or high dose, single or two shots; several received placebo; per-sample allocation not given. Specimens were obtained on day 63 following the first vaccine or placebo injection. Using immunoSEQ multiplex PCR, the repertoire was profiled, and TCRdb retains in-frame clones only, with some absent. Of some 250,000 clones listed, 88% were seen once; the top ten hold around 10%. The sequences come from peripheral blood, collected in a trial of Ad26.COV2.S vaccine versus placebo. These receptors were collected from a person between 18 and 65 years old who received the Ad26.COV2.S COVID-19 vaccine or a placebo.

The chain employs TRBV28 and TRBJ2-7; no firm D call. The CDR3 has 12 amino acids. The ends were cut back, 6 bases at V and 2 bases at J, with 8 bases in the middle. Germline V gives CDR1 MDHEN, CDR2 SYDVKM. The CDR3 DNA sequence: TGTGCCAGCAGCTCTGACCCCTACGAGCAGTACTTC. It is translated as CASSSDPYEQYF.

V and J are TRBV9 and TRBJ2-5; 10 bases fit TRBD2. This CDR3 contains 16 residues. With V trimmed by 3 bases and J by 2 bases, 7 bases remained unmatched. The germline gives CDR1 SGDLS, CDR2 YYNGEE. CDR3 loop: CASSAAAGGLQETQYF. CDR3 in DNA: TGTGCCAGCAGCGCAGCAGCGGGAGGGTTACAAGAGACCCAGTACTTC.

This clone was found once. This rearrangement joins TRBV6-2 or TRBV6-3 to TRBJ2-7, with 12 bases that match TRBD2. This CDR3 has 17 amino acids. Trimming at V came to 0 bases and at J to 1 base, leaving 4 bases not matched to a gene. CDR1 is MNHEY and CDR2 is SVGEGT in the germline V gene. This CDR3 is CASSYSLAGGISYEQYF. The CDR3 DNA follows: TGTGCCAGCAGTTACTCTCTAGCGGGAGGGATATCCTACGAGCAGTACTTC.

The chain links TRBV10-3 to TRBJ1-2; 7 bases map to TRBD1. J lost 8 bases, V lost 2 bases, and 8 bases had no gene match. The germline gives CDR1 ENHRY, CDR2 SYGVKD. The CDR3 spans 14 residues. In DNA, the CDR3 is TGTGCCATCAGTGAGACAGGGGCCGCTGGCGGCTACACCTTC. Translating gives CAISETGAAGGYTF.

This clone was seen once. This chain joins TRBV9 and TRBJ1-3; D unresolved. Trimming took off 4 bases at V and 4 bases at J, with 9 bases between the two ends. Per germline, CDR1 SGDLS and CDR2 YYNGEE. The CDR3 runs to 13 residues. The CDR3 spells CASSPNPGNTIYF. The DNA of the CDR3 is TGTGCCAGCAGCCCGAATCCCGGAAACACCATATATTTT.

The chain has TRBV25-1 and TRBJ1-6, with unresolved D. This CDR3 is 14 amino acids long. The V and J ends lost 0 bases and 7 bases respectively, with 7 bases between them. Germline V gene sequence: CDR1 MGHDK, CDR2 SYGVNS. The CDR3 sequence: CASSEYEQNSPLHF. The DNA for the CDR3 is TGTGCCAGCAGTGAATATGAACAGAATTCACCCCTCCACTTT.

This chain joins TRBV2 and TRBJ1-1, with TRBD1 as a possible D gene (6 bases). V lost 8 bases to trimming and J lost 1 base, with 14 bases between them. The germline V gene has CDR1 SNHLY and CDR2 FYNNEI. The CDR3 has 14 amino acids. The CDR3 sequence: CASGPQGRNTEAFF. The CDR3 DNA reads TGTGCCAGCGGTCCACAGGGTCGGAACACTGAAGCTTTCTTT.

The J gene is TRBJ1-5, the V gene TRBV6-2 or TRBV6-3; D is possibly TRBD1 (5 bases). The germline gives CDR1 MNHEY, CDR2 SVGEGT. Between the trimmed V and J ends, which lost 4 bases and 4 bases, there was a span of 8 bases. The CDR3 is made up of 13 amino acids. Written as DNA, the CDR3 is TGTGCCAGCAGTTGGGGACCTAATCAGCCCCAGCATTTT. Residues: CASSWGPNQPQHF.

V is TRBV27 and J is TRBJ1-4; 7 nucleotides agree with TRBD1. V gave up 5 bases and J gave up 0 bases; unmatched junction bases: 3. The CDR3 runs to 15 residues. CDR1 MNHEY and CDR2 SMNVEV come from the germline V gene (reference sequence). CDR3 region: CASSHQGATNEKLFF. CDR3 DNA: TGTGCCAGCAGTCACCAGGGGGCAACTAATGAAAAACTGTTTTTT.

The V call is TRBV11-2, the J call TRBJ2-2; TRBD1 or TRBD2 may be the D gene (5 bases each). CDR3 length equals 16 residues. V was clipped by 5 bases and J by 4 bases, with 17 bases between them. From germline, CDR1 is SGHAT and CDR2 FQNNGV. The CDR3, as DNA: TGTGCCAGCAGCCCCCCGGGCAGGGCGGGCACCGGGGAGCTGTTTTTT. Its translation is CASSPPGRAGTGELFF.

The V and J genes are TRBV5-1 and TRBJ2-3; 8 nucleotides align to TRBD1. Per germline, CDR1 SGHRS and CDR2 YFSETQ. The CDR3 is 14 residues long. Unmatched junction bases numbered 9, after V lost 5 bases and J lost 7 bases. The CDR3 spells CASSSPGQANTQYF. As DNA, the CDR3 is TGCGCCAGCAGTTCTCCGGGACAGGCGAATACGCAGTATTTT.

The chain links TRBV29-1 to TRBJ2-7; TRBD2 matches at 10 bases. The ends lost 4 bases at V and 2 bases at J; junction bases unmatched: 2. CDR3 length: 13 residues. CDR1 is SQVTM and CDR2 is ANQGSEA in the germline V gene. CDR3 coding DNA: TGCAGCGTTGCTAGCGGGAGCCCCTACGAGCAGTACTTC. Translation gives CSVASGSPYEQYF.

The CDR3 DNA sequence: TGTGCCTGGACGACGGGACAGCTGAGCTCCTATAATTCACCCCTCCACTTT. Its protein product is CAWTTGQLSSYNSPLHF. The chain carries TRBV30 and TRBJ1-6; 7 nucleotides agree with TRBD1. Germline CDR1 reads GTSNPN; CDR2 reads SVGIG (reference sequence). The CDR3 covers 17 residues. V shed 4 bases and J 0 bases; nucleotides not matched to a gene: 9.

The V and J genes are TRBV5-8 and TRBJ1-4; D is perhaps TRBD1 (6 bases). Deletions cut 5 bases from V and 5 bases from J, with 13 bases between. Germline V gene data show CDR1 as SGHTS and CDR2 as YDEGEE. The CDR3 is made up of 14 amino acids. The CDR3 spells CASSNLGQNEKLFF. The CDR3 coding sequence is TGTGCCAGCAGTAATCTAGGACAGAATGAAAAACTGTTTTTT. The full variable domain, rest sourced from reference TRBV5-8 and TRBJ1-4, is EAGVTQSPTHLIKTRGQQATLRCSPISGHTSVYWYQQALGLGLQFLLWYDEGEERNRGNFPPRFSGRQFPNYSSELNVNALELEDSALYLCASSNLGQNEKLFFGSGTQLSVL.

The chain has TRBV5-1 and TRBJ2-3; tentative D call: TRBD2 (7 bases). Germline V gene sequence: CDR1 SGHRS, CDR2 YFSETQ. V gave up 3 bases and J gave up 2 bases, with 16 bases separating them. This CDR3 has 16 amino acids. In nucleotides, the CDR3 is TGCGCCAGCAGCTATTTTCGGGGGGCGTCCACAGATACGCAGTATTTT. Encoded protein: CASSYFRGASTDTQYF.